This paragraph covers one T cell receptor (beta chain) sequence. This CDR3 region has 18 residues. Germline CDR1 reads SGHNT; CDR2 reads YENEEA. V shed 5 bases and J 6 bases; nucleotides not matched to a gene: 15. The source of the sample is a study of blood T cell repertoires in COVID-19. About the research overall: Specimens from acute and convalescent COVID-19 originated in the United States, Italy and Spain.

In the original workflow: From reference gene primer amplification, estimates of nucleated cell counts were derived. Measured with immunoSEQ multiplex PCR; TCRdb has only the in-frame clones, and not every one. V, J and clone size are those of that table, while D and trimming were read from the DNA. The sample has nearly 350,000 clones, about 90% seen once. Sequencing was done on a sample of peripheral blood. This clonotype was obtained from a woman under 30 who had recovered from COVID-19. The chain joins TRBV11-3 to TRBJ2-1; 11 nucleotides line up with TRBD2. CDR3: CASSPASGRLHKSNEQFF. CDR3 sequence (DNA): TGTGCCAGCAGCCCGGCTAGCGGGAGGCTGCACAAGAGCAATGAGCAGTTCTTC.